The text below deals with one TCR beta chain. This entry belongs to a study of blood T cell repertoires in COVID-19. Turning to the study itself: From T cells, B-cell-depleted T cells, or PBMCs came the material, which was cDNA or gDNA.

Data came from immunoSEQ multiplex PCR; TCRdb stores just in-frame clones and leaves some out. This table holds around 370,000 clones, about 93% found once. V lost 1 base and J lost 4, with 10 bases in between. CDR3 length equals 14 residues. Germline CDR1 SGHTA, CDR2 FQGNSA. The sequence was collected from a woman aged 18-35 years who had recovered from COVID-19. The sequencing input was peripheral blood. The chain recombines TRBV7-2 with TRBJ1-2; D remains unclear. The CDR3 loop reads CASSLVEGSYGYTF. CDR3 in DNA: TGTGCCAGCAGCTTAGTGGAGGGTAGCTATGGCTACACCTTC.